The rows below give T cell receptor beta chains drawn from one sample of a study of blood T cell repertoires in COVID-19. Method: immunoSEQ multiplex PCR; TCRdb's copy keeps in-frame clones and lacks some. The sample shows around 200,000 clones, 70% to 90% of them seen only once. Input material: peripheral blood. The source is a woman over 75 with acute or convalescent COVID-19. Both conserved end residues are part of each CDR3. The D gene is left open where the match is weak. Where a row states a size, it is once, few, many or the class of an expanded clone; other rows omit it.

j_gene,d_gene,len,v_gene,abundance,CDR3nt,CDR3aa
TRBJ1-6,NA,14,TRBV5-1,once,TGCGCCAGCAGCCCGAGACTCGATAATTCACCCCTCCACTTT,CASSPRLDNSPLHF
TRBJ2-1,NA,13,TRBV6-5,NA,TGTGCCTCCTCACCGTGGGGCCTCAATGAGCAGTTCTTC,CASSPWGLNEQFF
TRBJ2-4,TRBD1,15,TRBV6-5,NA,TGTGCCAGCAGTAACAGGGGGATAGCCAAAAACATTCAGTACTTC,CASSNRGIAKNIQYF
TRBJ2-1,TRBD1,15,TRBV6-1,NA,TGTGCCAGCAGTGAGAGACAGGGTAGACACAATGAGCAGTTCTTC,CASSERQGRHNEQFF
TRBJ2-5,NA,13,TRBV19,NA,TGTGCCAGTAGACTGACAGACCAAGAGACCCAGTACTTC,CASRLTDQETQYF
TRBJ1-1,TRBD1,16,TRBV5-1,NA,TGCGCCAGCAGCTTGGGGGACAGGGTGGAGAACACTGAAGCTTTCTTT,CASSLGDRVENTEAFF
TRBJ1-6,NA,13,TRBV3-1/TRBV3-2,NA,TGTGCCAGCAGCCCTGTATTAAATTCACCCCTCCACTTT,CASSPVLNSPLHF
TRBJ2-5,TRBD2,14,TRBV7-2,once,TGTGCCAGCAGCTTCTACGGGGGGCAAGAGACCCAGTACTTC,CASSFYGGQETQYF
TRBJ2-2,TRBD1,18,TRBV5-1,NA,TGCGCCAGCAGCCTACGGGACAGGCAAGCACCGTTCCCCGGGGAGCTGTTTTTT,CASSLRDRQAPFPGELFF
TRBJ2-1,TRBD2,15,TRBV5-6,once,TGTGCCAGCAGCTTGGTTGCTAGCGGGGGGATAGAGCAGTTCTTC,CASSLVASGGIEQFF
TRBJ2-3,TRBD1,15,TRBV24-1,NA,TGTGCCACCAGTCCGGGACAGGGTTTGGCAGATACGCAGTATTTT,CATSPGQGLADTQYF
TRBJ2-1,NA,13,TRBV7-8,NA,TGTGCCAGCAGCCCGACGGCGGGAACGGAGCAGTTCTTC,CASSPTAGTEQFF
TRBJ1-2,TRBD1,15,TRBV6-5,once,TGTGCCAGCAGCCCCGACAGGGGGCGCAGCTATGGCTACACCTTC,CASSPDRGRSYGYTF
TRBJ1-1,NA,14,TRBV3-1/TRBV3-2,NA,TGTGCCAGCAGCCAAGATAGGAGGACCACTGAAGCTTTCTTT,CASSQDRRTTEAFF
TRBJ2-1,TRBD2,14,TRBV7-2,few,TGTGCCAGCAGCGAAGGACTAGCGGGCAATGAGCAGTTCTTC,CASSEGLAGNEQFF
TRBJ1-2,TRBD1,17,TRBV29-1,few,TGCAGCGTTGAGATGTCCCGGGACAGGGGGCTAAGTCATGGCTACACCTTC,CSVEMSRDRGLSHGYTF
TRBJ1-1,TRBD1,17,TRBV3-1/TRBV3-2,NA,TGTGCCAGCAGCCAGGGTGGCCTGGGACAGAAAAGGGGTGAAGCTTTCTTT,CASSQGGLGQKRGEAFF
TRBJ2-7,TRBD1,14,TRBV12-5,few,TGTGCTAGTGGTTTCTCGACAGGGGGAAACGAGCAGTACTTC,CASGFSTGGNEQYF
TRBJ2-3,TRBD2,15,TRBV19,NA,TGTGCCAGTACCCCGGGGGGGGATCACACAGATACGCAGTATTTT,CASTPGGDHTDTQYF
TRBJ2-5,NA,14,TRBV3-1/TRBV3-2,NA,TGTGCCAGCAGCTCCTTGACTAGACAAGAGACCCAGTACTTC,CASSSLTRQETQYF
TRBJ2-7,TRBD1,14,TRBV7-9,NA,TGTGCCAGCGCAAACAGGGGGCACTCCTACGAGCAGTACTTC,CASANRGHSYEQYF
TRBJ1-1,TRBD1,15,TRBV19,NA,TGTGCCAGTAGACAGGGGAAGGGCATGAACACTGAAGCTTTCTTT,CASRQGKGMNTEAFF
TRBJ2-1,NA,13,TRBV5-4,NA,TGTGCCAGCAGCGAGGGGGAATACAATGAGCAGTTCTTC,CASSEGEYNEQFF
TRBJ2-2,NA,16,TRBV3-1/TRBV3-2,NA,TGTGCCAGCAGCCACGGGACTGGCGCGAACACCGGGGAGCTGTTTTTT,CASSHGTGANTGELFF
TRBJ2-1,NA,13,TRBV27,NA,TGTGCCAGCAGTTTAAGTTGGAGCCCCGAGCAGTTCTTC,CASSLSWSPEQFF
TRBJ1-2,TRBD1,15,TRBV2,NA,TGTGCCAGCAGTGAAGCCCTGGGACAGAGTCTACTCTACACCTTC,CASSEALGQSLLYTF
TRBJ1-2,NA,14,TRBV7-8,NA,TGTGCCAGCAGCTTAACCTTGGGGGCAAAGGGCTACACCTTC,CASSLTLGAKGYTF
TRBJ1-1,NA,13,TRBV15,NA,TGTGCCACCAGCAGAGAAGGGGAAGGTGAAGCTTTCTTT,CATSREGEGEAFF
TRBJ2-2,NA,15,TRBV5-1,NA,TGCGCCAGCAGTCGGGGAATGGAGAACACCGGGGAGCTGTTTTTT,CASSRGMENTGELFF
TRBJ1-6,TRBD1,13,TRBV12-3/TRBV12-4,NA,TGTGCCAGCAGTCTAGGACAGGCTCCACCCCTCCACTTT,CASSLGQAPPLHF
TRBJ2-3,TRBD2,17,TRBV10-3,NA,TGTGCCATCAGTCTGGGACTAGCGGGGGGGCTGTCAGATACGCAGTATTTT,CAISLGLAGGLSDTQYF
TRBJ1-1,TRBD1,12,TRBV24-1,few,TGTGCCACCAGTGATGTGACAGGGAGGAAGACCTTT,CATSDVTGRKTF
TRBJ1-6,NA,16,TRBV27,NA,TGTGCCAGCAGTTTTAGTCGGAGCTCCTATAATTCACCCCTCCACTTT,CASSFSRSSYNSPLHF
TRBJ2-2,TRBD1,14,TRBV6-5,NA,TGTGCCAGCACCCGCGACAGGGGGCTTGGGGAGCTGTTTTTT,CASTRDRGLGELFF
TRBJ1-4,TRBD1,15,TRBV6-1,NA,TGTGCCAGCAGTGAAATGGGACAGGGTCACGAAAAACTGTTTTTT,CASSEMGQGHEKLFF
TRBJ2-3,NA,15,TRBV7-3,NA,TGTGCCAGCAGCTTAAGAGTTAGCGGAGGAGATACGCAGTATTTT,CASSLRVSGGDTQYF
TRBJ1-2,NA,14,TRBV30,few,TGTGCCTGGAGTCTGACAGGCGAATTATATGGCTACACCTTC,CAWSLTGELYGYTF
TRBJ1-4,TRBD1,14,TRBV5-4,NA,TGTGCCAGCAGCCCTGACAGGGGAGGTGAAAAACTGTTTTTT,CASSPDRGGEKLFF
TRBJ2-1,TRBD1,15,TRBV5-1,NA,TGCGCCAGCAGCTTGGATGGGACAGGGGGCAATGAGCAGTTCTTC,CASSLDGTGGNEQFF
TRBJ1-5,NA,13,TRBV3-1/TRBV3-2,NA,TGTGCCAGCAGCCAAGCGCGGGATCAGCCCCAGCATTTT,CASSQARDQPQHF
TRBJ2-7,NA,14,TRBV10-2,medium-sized,TGCGCCAGCAGTGAGTCGGGCCAGGGCTACGAGCAGTACTTC,CASSESGQGYEQYF
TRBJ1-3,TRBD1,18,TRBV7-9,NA,TGTGCCAGCAGCTTATCTGGCCCGGGACAGGGAAGGGGAAACACCATATATTTT,CASSLSGPGQGRGNTIYF
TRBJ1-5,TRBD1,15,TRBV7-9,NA,TGTGCCAGCAGCCCCGACAGGGGGCCCTATCAGCCCCAGCATTTT,CASSPDRGPYQPQHF